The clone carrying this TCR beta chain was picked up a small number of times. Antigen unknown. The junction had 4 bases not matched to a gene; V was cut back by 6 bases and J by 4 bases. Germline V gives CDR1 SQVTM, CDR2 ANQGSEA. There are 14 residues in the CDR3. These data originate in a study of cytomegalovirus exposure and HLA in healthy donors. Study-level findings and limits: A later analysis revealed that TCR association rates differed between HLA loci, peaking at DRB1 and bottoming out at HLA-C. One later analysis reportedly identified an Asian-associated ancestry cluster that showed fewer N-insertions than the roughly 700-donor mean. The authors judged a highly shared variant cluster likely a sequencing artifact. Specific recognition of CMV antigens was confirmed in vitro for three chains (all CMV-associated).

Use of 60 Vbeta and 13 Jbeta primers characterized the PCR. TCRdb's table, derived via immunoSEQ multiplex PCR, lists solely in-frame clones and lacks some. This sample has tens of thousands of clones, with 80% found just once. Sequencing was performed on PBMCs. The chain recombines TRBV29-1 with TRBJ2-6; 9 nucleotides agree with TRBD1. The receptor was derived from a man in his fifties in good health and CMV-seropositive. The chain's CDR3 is CSVGTGTGANVLTF. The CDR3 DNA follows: TGCAGCGTCGGGACAGGGACCGGGGCCAACGTCCTGACTTTC.